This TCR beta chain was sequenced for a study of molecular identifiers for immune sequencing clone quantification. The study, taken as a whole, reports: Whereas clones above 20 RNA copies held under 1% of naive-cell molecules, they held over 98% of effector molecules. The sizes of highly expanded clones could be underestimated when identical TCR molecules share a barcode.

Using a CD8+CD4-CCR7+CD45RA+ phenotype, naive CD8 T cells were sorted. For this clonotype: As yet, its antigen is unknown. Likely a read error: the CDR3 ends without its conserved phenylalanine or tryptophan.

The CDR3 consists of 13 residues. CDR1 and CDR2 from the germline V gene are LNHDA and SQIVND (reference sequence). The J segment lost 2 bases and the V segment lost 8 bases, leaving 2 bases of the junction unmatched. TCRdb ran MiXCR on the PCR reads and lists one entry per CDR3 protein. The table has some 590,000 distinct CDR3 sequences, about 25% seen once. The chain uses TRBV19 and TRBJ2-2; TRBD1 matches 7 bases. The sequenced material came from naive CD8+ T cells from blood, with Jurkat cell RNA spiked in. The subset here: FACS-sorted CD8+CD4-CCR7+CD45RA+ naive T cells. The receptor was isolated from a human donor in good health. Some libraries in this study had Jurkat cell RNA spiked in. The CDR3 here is CASGDRNTGELFL. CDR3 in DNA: TGTGCCAGTGGGGACAGAAACACCGGGGAGCTGTTTTTA.